This T cell receptor beta chain emerged from a study of blood T cell repertoires in COVID-19. This table comes from immunoSEQ multiplex PCR, and its TCRdb copy is limited to in-frame clones, with some not included. The sample comprises about 150,000 clones, 83% of which are singletons, and 9% to 13% rests with the top ten. In germline, CDR1 is SGHTA, CDR2 FQGTGA. CDR3 length: 16 amino acids. V dropped 4 bases and J dropped 2 bases, with 14 bases sitting between them. The clonotype originates from a woman aged 60-75 years with COVID-19, enrolled during active disease. The chain links TRBV7-3 to TRBJ2-2; D is possibly TRBD1 (6 bases). Sequencing input: peripheral blood. The CDR3 DNA sequence: TGTGCCAGCAGCTATCGATCCGGGACAAACACCGGGGAGCTGTTTTTT. Residues: CASSYRSGTNTGELFF.